This TCR beta chain derives from a study of blood T cell repertoires in COVID-19. Across the study: Some COVID-19 samples were acute and others convalescent; all came from the United States, Italy and Spain. T cells, B-cell-depleted T cells, or PBMCs provided the cDNA or gDNA that served as material.

Original data processing: Estimation of nucleated cell counts was performed using reference gene primer amplification. Measured with immunoSEQ multiplex PCR; TCRdb has only the in-frame clones, and not every one. Clonal size and the V and J genes are those of that table, whereas D and trimming came from the DNA. The sample has roughly 240,000 clones, approximately 87% seen once. CDR3 length: 11 amino acids. The V and J ends lost 8 bases and 5 bases respectively, with 6 bases between them. Sequencing was carried out using peripheral blood. The source is a man between 60 and 75 years old who had recovered from COVID-19. The chain employs TRBV12-3 or TRBV12-4 and TRBJ1-4; no clear D gene. This CDR3 reads CASGWNEKLFF. CDR3 in DNA: TGTGCCAGCGGCTGGAATGAAAAACTGTTTTTT.